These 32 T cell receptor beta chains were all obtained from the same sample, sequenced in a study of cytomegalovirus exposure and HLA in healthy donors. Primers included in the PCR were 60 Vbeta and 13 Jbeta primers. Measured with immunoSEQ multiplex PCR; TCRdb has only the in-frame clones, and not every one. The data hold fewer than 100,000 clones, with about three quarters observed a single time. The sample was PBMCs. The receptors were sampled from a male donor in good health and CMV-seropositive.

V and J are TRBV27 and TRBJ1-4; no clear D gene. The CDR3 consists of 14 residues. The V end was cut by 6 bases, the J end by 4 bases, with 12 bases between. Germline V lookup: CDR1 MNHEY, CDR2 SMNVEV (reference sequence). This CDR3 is CASSRTPVNEKLFF. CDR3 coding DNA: TGTGCCAGCAGCAGGACTCCGGTTAATGAAAAACTGTTTTTT.

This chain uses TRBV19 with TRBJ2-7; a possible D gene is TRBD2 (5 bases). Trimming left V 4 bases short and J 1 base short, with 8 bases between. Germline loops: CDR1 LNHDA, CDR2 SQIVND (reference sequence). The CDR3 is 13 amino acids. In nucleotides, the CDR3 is TGTGCCAGTAGTAGCCTAGCTTCCTACGAGCAGTACTTC. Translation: CASSSLASYEQYF.

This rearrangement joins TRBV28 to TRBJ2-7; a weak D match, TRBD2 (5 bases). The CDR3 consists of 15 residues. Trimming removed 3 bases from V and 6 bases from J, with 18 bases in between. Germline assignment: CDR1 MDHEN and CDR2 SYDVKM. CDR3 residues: CASSLETPGAGEQYF. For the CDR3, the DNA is TGTGCCAGCAGTTTGGAGACTCCCGGCGCGGGCGAGCAGTACTTC. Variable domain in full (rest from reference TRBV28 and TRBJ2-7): DVKVTQSSRYLVKRTGEKVFLECVQDMDHENMFWYRQDPGLGLRLIYFSYDVKMKEKGDIPEGYSVSREKKERFSLILESASTNQTSMYLCASSLETPGAGEQYFGPGTRLTVT.

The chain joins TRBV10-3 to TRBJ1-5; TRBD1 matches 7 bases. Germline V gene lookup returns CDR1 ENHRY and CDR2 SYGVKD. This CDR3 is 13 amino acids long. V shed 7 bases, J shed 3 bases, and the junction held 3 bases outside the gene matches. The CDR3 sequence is CAIKGTDNQPQHF. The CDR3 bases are TGTGCCATCAAAGGGACAGACAATCAGCCCCAGCATTTT.

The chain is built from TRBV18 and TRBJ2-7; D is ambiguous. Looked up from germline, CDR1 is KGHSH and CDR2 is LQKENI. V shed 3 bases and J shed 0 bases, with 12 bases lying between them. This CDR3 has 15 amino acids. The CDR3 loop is CASSPRAFPSYEQYF. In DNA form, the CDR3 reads TGTGCCAGCTCACCCAGAGCGTTTCCCTCCTACGAGCAGTACTTC.

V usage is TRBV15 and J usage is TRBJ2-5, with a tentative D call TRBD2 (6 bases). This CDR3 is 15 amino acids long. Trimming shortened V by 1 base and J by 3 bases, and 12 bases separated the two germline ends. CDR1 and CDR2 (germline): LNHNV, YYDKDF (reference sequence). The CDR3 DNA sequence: TGTGCCACCAGCAGAGTACAAGCGGGCAAAGAGACCCAGTACTTC. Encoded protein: CATSRVQAGKETQYF.

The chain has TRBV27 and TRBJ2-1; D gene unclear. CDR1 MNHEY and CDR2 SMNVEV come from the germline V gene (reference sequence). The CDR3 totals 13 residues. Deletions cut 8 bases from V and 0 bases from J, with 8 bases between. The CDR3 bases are TGTGCCAGCGCGAACTACTCCTACAATGAGCAGTTCTTC. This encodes CASANYSYNEQFF.

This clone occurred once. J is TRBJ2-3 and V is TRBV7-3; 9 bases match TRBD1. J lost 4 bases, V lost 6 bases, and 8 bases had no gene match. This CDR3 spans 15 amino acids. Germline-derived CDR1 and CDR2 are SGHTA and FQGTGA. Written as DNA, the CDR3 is TGTGCCAGCAGTGACTGGGACAGGGAGGCAGATACGCAGTATTTT. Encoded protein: CASSDWDREADTQYF.

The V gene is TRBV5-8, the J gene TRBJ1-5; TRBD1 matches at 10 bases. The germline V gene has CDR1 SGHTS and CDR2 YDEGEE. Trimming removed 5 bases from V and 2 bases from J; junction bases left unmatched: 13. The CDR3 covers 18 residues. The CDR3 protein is CASRELGGTGVRNQPQHF. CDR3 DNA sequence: TGTGCCAGCAGGGAATTGGGGGGGACAGGGGTCCGCAATCAGCCCCAGCATTTT. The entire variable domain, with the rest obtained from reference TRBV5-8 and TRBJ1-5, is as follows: EAGVTQSPTHLIKTRGQQATLRCSPISGHTSVYWYQQALGLGLQFLLWYDEGEERNRGNFPPRFSGRQFPNYSSELNVNALELEDSALYLCASRELGGTGVRNQPQHFGDGTRLSIL.

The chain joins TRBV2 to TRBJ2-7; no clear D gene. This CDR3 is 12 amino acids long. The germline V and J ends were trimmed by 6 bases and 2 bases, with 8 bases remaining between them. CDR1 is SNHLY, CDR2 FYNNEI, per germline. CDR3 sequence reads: CASRARAYEQYF. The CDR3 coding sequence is TGTGCCAGCAGGGCACGGGCCTACGAGCAGTACTTC.

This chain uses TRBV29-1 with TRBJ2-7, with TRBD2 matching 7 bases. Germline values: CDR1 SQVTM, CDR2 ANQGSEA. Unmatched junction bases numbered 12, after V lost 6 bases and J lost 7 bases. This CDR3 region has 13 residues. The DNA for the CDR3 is TGCAGCGTCCGGGAGGCCCAACGGGGGGAGCAGTACTTC. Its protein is CSVREAQRGEQYF.

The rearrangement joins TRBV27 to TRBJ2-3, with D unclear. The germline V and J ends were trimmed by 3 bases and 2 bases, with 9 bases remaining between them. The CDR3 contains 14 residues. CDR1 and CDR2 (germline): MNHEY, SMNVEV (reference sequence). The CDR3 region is CASSFQRHTDTQYF. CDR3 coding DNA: TGTGCCAGCAGTTTTCAGAGACACACAGATACGCAGTATTTT.

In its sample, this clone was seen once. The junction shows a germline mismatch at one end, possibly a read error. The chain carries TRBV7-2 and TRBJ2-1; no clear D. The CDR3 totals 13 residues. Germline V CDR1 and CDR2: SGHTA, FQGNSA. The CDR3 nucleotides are TGTGCCAGCAGCGTAGCCCCGGGTGGCGGAGAGTTCTTC. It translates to CASSVAPGGGEFF.

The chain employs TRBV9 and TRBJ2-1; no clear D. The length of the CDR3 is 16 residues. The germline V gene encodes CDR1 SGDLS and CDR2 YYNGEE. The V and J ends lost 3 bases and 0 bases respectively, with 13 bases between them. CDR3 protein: CASSAVARGSYNEQFF. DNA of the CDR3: TGTGCCAGCAGCGCGGTGGCCAGAGGCTCCTACAATGAGCAGTTCTTC.

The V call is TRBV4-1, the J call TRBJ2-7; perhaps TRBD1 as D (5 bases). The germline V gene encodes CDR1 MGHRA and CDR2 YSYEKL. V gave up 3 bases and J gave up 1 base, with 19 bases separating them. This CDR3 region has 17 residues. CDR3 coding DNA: TGCGCCAGCAGCCATGTTTCAGGGTTCACAGGATCCTACGAGCAGTACTTC. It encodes CASSHVSGFTGSYEQYF.

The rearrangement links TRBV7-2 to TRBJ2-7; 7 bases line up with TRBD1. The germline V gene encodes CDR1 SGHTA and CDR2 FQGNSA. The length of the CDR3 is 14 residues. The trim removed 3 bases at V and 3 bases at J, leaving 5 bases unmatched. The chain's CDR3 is CASSFPDRHYEQYF. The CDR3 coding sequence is TGTGCCAGCAGCTTCCCGGACAGGCACTACGAGCAGTACTTC.

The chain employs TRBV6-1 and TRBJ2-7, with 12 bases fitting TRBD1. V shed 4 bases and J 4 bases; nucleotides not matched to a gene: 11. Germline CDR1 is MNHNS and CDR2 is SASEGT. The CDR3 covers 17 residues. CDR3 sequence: CASSVGGQGAPYYEQYF. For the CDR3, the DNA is TGTGCCAGCAGTGTGGGGGGACAGGGGGCGCCTTATTACGAGCAGTACTTC.

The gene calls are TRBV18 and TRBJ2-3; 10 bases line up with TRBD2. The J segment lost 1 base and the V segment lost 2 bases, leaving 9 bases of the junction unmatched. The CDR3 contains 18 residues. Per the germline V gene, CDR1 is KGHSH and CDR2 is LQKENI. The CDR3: CASSPLAGGRGGTDTQYF. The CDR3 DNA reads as TGTGCCAGCTCACCATTAGCGGGAGGTAGAGGCGGCACAGATACGCAGTATTTT.

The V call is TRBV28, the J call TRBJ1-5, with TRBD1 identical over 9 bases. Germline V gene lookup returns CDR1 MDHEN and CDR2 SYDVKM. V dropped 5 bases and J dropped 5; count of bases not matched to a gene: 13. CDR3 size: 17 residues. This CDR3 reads CASSIPGQGWVDQPQHF. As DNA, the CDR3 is TGTGCCAGCAGTATCCCGGGACAGGGATGGGTCGATCAGCCCCAGCATTTT.

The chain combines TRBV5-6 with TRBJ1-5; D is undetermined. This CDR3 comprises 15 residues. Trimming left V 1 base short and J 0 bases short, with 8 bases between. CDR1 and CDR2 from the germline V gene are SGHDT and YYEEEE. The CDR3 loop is CASSLFTYSNQPQHF. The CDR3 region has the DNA TGTGCCAGCAGCTTGTTCACCTATAGCAATCAGCCCCAGCATTTT.

In nucleotides, the CDR3 is TGTGCCAGCAGTTTACTCCCGGGACAGGGAAATCAGCCCCAGCATTTT. This encodes CASSLLPGQGNQPQHF. J is TRBJ1-5 and V is TRBV27; TRBD1 agrees at 9 bases. The CDR3 is made up of 16 amino acids. V gave up 2 bases and J gave up 4 bases; unmatched junction bases: 6. CDR1 is MNHEY and CDR2 is SMNVEV in the germline V gene (reference sequence).

The CDR3 loop is CASSETSGAYEQYF. For the CDR3, the DNA is TGCGCCAGCAGCGAGACTAGCGGGGCCTACGAGCAGTACTTC. V and J are TRBV5-1 and TRBJ2-7; 11 nucleotides align to TRBD2. The CDR3 totals 14 residues. Germline-derived CDR1 and CDR2 are SGHRS and YFSETQ. With V trimmed by 4 bases and J by 2 bases, 2 bases remained unmatched.

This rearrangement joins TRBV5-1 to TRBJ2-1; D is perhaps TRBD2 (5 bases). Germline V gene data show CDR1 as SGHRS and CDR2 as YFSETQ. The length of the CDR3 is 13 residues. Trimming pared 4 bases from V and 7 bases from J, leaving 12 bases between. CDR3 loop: CASSIGMINEQFF. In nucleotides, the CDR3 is TGCGCCAGCAGCATCGGGATGATTAATGAGCAGTTCTTC.

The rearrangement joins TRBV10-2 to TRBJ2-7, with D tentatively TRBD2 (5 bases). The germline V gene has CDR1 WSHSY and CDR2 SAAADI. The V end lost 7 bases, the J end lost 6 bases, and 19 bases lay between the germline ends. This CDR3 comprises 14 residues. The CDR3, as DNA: TGCGCCAGCACTATAGCTTATGGCGGGTTCGAGCAGTACTTC. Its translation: CASTIAYGGFEQYF.

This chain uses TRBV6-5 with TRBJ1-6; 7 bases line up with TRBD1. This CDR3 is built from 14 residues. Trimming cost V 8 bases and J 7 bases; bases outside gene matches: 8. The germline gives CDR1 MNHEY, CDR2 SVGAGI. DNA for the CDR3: TGTGCCAGCGATTACAGGGGACCAAATTCACCCCTCCACTTT. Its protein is CASDYRGPNSPLHF.

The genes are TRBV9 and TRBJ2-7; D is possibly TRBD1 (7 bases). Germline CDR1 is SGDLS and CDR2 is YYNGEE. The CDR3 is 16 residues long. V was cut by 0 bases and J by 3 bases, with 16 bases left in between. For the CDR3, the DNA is TGTGCCAGCAGCGTAGAGCCAACAGGGGACTTCTACGAGCAGTACTTC. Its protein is CASSVEPTGDFYEQYF.

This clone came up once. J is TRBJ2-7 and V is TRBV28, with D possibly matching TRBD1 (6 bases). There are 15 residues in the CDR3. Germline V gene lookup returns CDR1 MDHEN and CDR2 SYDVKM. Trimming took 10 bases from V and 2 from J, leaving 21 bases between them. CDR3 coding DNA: TGTGCCACTGGGGGCCAGGGAACAGCGACCTACGAGCAGTACTTC. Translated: CATGGQGTATYEQYF.

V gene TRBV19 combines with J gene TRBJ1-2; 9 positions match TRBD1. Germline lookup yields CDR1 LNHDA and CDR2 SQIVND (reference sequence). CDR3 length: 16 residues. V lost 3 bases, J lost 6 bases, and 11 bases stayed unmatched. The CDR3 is CASSMQTGQGTNGYTF. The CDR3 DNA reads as TGTGCCAGTAGTATGCAAACGGGACAGGGTACCAATGGCTACACCTTC. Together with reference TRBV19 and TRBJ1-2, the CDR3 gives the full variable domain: DGGITQSPKYLFRKEGQNVTLSCEQNLNHDAMYWYRQDPGQGLRLIYYSQIVNDFQKGDIAEGYSVSREKKESFPLTVTSAQKNPTAFYLCASSMQTGQGTNGYTFGSGTRLTVV.

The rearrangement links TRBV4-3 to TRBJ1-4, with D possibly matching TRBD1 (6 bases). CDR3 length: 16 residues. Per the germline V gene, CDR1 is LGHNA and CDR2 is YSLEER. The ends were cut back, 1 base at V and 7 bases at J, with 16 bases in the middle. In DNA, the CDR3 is TGCGCCAGCAGCCAAGGACTCGGGGGCGGGAGTGAAAAACTGTTTTTT. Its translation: CASSQGLGGGSEKLFF.

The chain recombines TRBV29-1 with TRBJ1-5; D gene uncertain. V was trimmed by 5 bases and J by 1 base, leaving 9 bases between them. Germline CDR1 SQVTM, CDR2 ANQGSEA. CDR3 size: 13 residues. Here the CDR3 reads CSVSQQSNQPQHF. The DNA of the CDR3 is TGCAGCGTTTCGCAACAGAGCAATCAGCCCCAGCATTTT. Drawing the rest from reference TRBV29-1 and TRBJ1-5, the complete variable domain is SAVISQKPSRDICQRGTSLTIQCQVDSQVTMMFWYRQQPGQSLTLIATANQGSEATYESGFVIDKFPISRPNLTFSTLTVSNMSPEDSSIYLCSVSQQSNQPQHFGDGTRLSIL.

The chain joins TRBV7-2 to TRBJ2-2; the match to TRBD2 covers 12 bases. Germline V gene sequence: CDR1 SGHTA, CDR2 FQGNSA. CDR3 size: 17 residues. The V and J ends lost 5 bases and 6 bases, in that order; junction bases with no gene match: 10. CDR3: CASSPGWTSGIPGELFF. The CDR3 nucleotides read TGTGCCAGCAGCCCCGGGTGGACTAGCGGGATACCCGGGGAGCTGTTTTTT.

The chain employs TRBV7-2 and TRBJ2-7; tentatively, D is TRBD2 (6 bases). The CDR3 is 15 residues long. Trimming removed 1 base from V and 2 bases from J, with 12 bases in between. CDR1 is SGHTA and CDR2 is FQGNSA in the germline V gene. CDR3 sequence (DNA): TGTGCCAGCAGCTTAGACGCGGGAAGGACCTACGAGCAGTACTTC. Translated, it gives CASSLDAGRTYEQYF. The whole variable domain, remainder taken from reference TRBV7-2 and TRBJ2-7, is GAGVSQSPSNKVTEKGKDVELRCDPISGHTALYWYRQSLGQGLEFLIYFQGNSAPDKSGLPSDRFSAERTGGSVSTLTIQRTQQEDSAVYLCASSLDAGRTYEQYFGPGTRLTVT.